This T cell receptor beta chain was captured in a study of cytomegalovirus exposure and HLA in healthy donors. The PCR used 60 Vbeta and 13 Jbeta primers. The method was immunoSEQ multiplex PCR; TCRdb's version includes in-frame clones alone and lacks a portion of them. Counted here are roughly 180,000 clones, around 82% occurring once; the ten biggest clones make up under 1.1%. The CDR3 is made up of 15 amino acids. V was clipped by 0 bases and J by 4 bases; unmatched bases: 2. Germline values: CDR1 LGHNA, CDR2 YNFKEQ. The receptor was derived from a man aged 30-40 years in good health and CMV-seronegative. The genes are TRBV4-2 and TRBJ2-3; 9 bases line up with TRBD2. The sample was PBMCs. The CDR3 region is CASSQEREGPDTQYF. The DNA for the CDR3 is TGTGCCAGCAGCCAAGAGCGGGAGGGCCCAGATACGCAGTATTTT.